This T cell receptor (beta chain) was obtained from a study of cytomegalovirus exposure and HLA in healthy donors. Study findings and constraints: From TCR beta sequences, most subjects' HLA-A and HLA-B alleles were reportedly predicted accurately.

With 60 Vbeta and 13 Jbeta primers, the PCR was carried out. Sequenced by immunoSEQ multiplex PCR; TCRdb stores in-frame clones only, minus some. The sample table includes 100,000 to 150,000 clones. The J segment lost 4 bases and the V segment lost 7 bases, leaving 11 bases of the junction unmatched. The CDR3 totals 16 residues. Germline lookup yields CDR1 MNHEY and CDR2 SMNVEV (reference sequence). Remarks on this clone: No antigen is known for it.

The source material was PBMCs. The genes are TRBV27 and TRBJ2-2; 8 bases agree with TRBD2. This clonotype was sampled from a man in his thirties or forties in good health and CMV-seronegative. The CDR3 loop reads CASNSAGGFPTGELFF. The CDR3 coding sequence is TGTGCCAGCAATTCCGCGGGGGGCTTTCCCACCGGGGAGCTGTTTTTT.